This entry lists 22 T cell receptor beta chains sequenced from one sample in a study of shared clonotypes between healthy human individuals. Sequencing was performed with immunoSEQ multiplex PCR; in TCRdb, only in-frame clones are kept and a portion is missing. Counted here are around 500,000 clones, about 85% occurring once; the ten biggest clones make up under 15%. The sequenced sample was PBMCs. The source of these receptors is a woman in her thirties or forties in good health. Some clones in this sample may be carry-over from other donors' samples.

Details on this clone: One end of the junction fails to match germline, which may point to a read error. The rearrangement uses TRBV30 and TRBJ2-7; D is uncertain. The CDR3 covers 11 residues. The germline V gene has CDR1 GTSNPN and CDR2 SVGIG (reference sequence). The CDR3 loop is CAWRVSYEQCF. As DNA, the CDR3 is TGTGCCTGGAGGGTATCCTACGAGCAGTGCTTC.

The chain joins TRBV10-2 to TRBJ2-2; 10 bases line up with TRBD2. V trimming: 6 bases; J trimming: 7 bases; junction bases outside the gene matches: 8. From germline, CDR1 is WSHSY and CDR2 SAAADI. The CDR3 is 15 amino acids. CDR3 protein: CASSRAGGANGELFF. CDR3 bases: TGCGCCAGCAGCCGAGCGGGAGGGGCTAACGGGGAGCTGTTTTTT.

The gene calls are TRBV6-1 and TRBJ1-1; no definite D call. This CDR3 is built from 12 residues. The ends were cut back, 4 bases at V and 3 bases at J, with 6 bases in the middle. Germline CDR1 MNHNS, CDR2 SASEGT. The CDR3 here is CASSASDTEAFF. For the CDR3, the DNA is TGTGCCAGCAGTGCCTCGGACACTGAAGCTTTCTTT.

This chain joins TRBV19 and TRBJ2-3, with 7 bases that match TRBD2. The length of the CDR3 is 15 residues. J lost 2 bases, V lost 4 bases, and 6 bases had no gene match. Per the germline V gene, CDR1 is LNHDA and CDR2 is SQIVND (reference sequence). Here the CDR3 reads CASSSGSRNTDTQYF. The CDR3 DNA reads TGTGCCAGTAGTAGCGGGAGCCGCAACACAGATACGCAGTATTTT.

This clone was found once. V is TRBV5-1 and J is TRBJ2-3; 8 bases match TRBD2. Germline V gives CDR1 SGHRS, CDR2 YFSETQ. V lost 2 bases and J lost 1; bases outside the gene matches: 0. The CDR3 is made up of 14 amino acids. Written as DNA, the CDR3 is TGCGCCAGCAGCTTACTAGCGGGCACAGATACGCAGTATTTT. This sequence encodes CASSLLAGTDTQYF.

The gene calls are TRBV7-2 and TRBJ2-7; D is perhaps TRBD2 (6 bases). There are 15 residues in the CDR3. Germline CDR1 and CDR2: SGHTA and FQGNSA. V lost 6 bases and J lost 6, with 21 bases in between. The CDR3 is CASSQVGREFVEQYF. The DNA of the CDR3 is TGTGCCAGCAGTCAAGTAGGGCGGGAATTTGTCGAGCAGTACTTC. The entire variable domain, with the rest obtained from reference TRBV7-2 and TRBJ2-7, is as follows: GAGVSQSPSNKVTEKGKDVELRCDPISGHTALYWYRQSLGQGLEFLIYFQGNSAPDKSGLPSDRFSAERTGGSVSTLTIQRTQQEDSAVYLCASSQVGREFVEQYFGPGTRLTVT.

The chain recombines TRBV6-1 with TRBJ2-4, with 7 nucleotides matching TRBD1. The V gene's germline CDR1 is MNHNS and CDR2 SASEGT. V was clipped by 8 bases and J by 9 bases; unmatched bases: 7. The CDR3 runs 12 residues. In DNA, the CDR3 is TGTGCCAGCGACCACAGGGGTTCCATTCAGTACTTC. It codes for CASDHRGSIQYF.

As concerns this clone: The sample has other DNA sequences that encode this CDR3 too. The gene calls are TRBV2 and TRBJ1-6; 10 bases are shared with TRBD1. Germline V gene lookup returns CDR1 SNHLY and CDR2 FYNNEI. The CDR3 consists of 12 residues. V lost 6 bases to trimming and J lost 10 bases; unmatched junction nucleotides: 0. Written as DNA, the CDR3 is TGTGCCAGCAGGGGACAGGGGTCACCCCTCCACTTT. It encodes CASRGQGSPLHF. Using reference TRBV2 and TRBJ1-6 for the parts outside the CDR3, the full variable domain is EPEVTQTPSHQVTQMGQEVILRCVPISNHLYFYWYRQILGQKVEFLVSFYNNEISEKSEIFDDQFSVERPDGSNFTLKIRSTKLEDSAMYFCASRGQGSPLHFGNGTRLTVT.

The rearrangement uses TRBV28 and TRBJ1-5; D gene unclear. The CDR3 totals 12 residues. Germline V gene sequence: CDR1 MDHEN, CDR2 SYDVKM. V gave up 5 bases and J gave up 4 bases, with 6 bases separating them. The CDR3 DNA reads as TGTGCCAGCAGTGTAAGTAATCAGCCCCAGCATTTT. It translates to CASSVSNQPQHF.

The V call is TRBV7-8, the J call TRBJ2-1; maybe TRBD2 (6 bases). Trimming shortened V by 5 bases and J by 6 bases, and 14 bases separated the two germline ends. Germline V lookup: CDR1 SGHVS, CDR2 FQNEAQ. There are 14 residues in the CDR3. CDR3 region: CASSPHRTTNEQFF. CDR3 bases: TGTGCCAGCAGCCCCCACAGGACTACCAATGAGCAGTTCTTC.

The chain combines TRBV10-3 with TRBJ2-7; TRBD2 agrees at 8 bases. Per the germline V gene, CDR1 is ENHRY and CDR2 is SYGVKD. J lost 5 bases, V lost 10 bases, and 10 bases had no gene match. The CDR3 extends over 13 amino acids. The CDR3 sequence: CATQRAGVHEQYF. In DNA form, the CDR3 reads TGTGCCACTCAGCGAGCGGGAGTCCACGAGCAGTACTTC.

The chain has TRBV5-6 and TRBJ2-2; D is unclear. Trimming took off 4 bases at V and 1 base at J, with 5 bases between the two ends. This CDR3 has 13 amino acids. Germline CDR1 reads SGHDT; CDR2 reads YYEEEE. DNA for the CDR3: TGTGCCAGCAGCAAGGGGAACACCGGGGAGCTGTTTTTT. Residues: CASSKGNTGELFF.

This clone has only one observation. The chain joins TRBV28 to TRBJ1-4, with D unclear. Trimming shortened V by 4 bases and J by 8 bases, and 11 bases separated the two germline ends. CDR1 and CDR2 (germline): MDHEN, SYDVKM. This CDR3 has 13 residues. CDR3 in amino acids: CASSSASGEKLFF. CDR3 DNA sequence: TGTGCCAGCAGTTCCGCCAGCGGGGAAAAACTGTTTTTT.

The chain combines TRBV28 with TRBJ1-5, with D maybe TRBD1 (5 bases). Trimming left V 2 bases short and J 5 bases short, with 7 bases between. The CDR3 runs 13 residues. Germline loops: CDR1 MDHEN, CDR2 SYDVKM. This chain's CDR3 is CASSLTGHQPQHF. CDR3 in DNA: TGTGCCAGCAGTTTAACGGGGCATCAGCCCCAGCATTTT.

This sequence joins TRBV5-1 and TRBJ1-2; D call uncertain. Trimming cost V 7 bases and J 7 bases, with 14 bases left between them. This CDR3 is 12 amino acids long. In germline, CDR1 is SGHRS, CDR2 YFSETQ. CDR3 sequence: CASAATAFGYTF. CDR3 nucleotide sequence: TGCGCCAGCGCCGCAACAGCTTTTGGCTACACCTTC.

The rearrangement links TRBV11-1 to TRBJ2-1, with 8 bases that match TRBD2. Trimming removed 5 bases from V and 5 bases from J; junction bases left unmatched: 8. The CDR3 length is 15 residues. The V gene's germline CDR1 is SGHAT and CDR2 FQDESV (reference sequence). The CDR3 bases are TGTGCCAGCAGCCCAAGCGGGAGAAGGGACAATGAGCAGTTCTTC. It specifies CASSPSGRRDNEQFF.

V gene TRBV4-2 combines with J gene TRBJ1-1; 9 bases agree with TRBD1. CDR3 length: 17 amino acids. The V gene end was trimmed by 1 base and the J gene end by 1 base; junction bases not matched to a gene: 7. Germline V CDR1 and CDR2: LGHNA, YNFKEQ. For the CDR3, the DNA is TGTGCCAGCAGCCAAGGTATAGACAGGGGGAGGAACACTGAAGCTTTCTTT. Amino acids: CASSQGIDRGRNTEAFF.

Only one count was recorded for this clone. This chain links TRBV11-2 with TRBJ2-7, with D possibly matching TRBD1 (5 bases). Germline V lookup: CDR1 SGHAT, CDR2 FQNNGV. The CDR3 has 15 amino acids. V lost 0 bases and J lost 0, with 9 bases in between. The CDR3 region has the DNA TGTGCCAGCAGCTTAGAGGCAGGGTCCTCCTACGAGCAGTACTTC. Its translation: CASSLEAGSSYEQYF. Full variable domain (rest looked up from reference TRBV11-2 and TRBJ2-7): EAGVAQSPRYKIIEKRQSVAFWCNPISGHATLYWYQQILGQGPKLLIQFQNNGVVDDSQLPKDRFSAERLKGVDSTLKIQPAKLEDSAVYLCASSLEAGSSYEQYFGPGTRLTVT.

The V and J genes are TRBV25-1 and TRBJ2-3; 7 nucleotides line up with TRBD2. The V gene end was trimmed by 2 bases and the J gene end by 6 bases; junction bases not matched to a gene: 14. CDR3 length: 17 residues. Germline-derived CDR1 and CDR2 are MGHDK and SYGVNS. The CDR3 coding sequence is TGTGCCAGCAGTGAAATATTCGGGGGGTTCGGGTTTGATACGCAGTATTTT. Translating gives CASSEIFGGFGFDTQYF.

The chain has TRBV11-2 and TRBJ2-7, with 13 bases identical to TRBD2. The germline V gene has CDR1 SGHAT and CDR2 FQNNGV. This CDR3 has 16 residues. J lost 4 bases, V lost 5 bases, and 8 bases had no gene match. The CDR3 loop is CASSLQPGLAGYEQYF. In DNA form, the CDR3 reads TGTGCCAGCAGCCTGCAGCCGGGACTAGCGGGGTACGAGCAGTACTTC.

In nucleotides, the CDR3 is TGCAGCGTGGGGGCCAACAATCAGCCCCAGCATTTT. Its translation is CSVGANNQPQHF. V usage is TRBV29-1 and J usage is TRBJ1-5; TRBD1 might be the D (6 bases). This CDR3 has 12 residues. With 6 bases removed from V and 3 bases from J, the gap between germline ends came to 9 bases. The germline V gene encodes CDR1 SQVTM and CDR2 ANQGSEA.

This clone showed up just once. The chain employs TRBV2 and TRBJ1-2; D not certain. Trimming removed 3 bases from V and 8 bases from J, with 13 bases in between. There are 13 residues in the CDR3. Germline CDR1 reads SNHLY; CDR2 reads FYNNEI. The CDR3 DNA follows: TGTGCCAGCAGTGAGCGTAGGGTCAGCGGCTACACCTTC. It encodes CASSERRVSGYTF.